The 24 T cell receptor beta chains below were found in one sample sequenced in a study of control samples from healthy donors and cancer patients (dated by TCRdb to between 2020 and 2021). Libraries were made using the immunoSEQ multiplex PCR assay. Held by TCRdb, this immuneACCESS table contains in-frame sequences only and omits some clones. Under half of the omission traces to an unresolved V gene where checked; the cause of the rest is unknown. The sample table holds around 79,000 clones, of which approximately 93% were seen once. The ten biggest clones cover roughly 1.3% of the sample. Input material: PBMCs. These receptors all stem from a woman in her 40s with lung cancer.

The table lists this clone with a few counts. The CDR3 DNA reads TGTGCCAGCAGCCCCTCCTGGCGGGGAGGCACAGATACGCAGTATTTT. This codes for CASSPSWRGGTDTQYF. The rearrangement joins TRBV3-1 (or the pseudogene TRBV3-2) to TRBJ2-3; D perhaps matches TRBD2 (6 bases). Germline V gene lookup returns CDR1 LGHDT and CDR2 YNNKEL (reference sequence). Trimming pared 4 bases from V and 1 base from J, leaving 15 bases between. This CDR3 spans 16 amino acids.

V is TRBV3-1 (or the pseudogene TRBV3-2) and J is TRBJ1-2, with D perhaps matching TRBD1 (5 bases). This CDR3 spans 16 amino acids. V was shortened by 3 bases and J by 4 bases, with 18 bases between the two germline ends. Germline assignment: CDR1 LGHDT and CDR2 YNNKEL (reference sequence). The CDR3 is CASSQSSVVGAYGYTF. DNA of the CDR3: TGTGCCAGCAGCCAGAGTAGTGTGGTAGGGGCCTATGGCTACACCTTC.

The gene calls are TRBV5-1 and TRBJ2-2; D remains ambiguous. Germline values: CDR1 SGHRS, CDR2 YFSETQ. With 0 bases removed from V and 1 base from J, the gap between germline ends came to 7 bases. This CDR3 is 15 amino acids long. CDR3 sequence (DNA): TGCGCCAGCAGCTTGGGACCCCAGAACACCGGGGAGCTGTTTTTT. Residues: CASSLGPQNTGELFF.

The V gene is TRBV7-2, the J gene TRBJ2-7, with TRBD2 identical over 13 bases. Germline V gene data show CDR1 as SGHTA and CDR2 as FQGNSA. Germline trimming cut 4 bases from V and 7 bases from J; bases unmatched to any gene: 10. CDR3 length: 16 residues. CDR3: CASSSGLAGPLGEQYF. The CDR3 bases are TGTGCCAGCAGCTCGGGACTAGCGGGGCCTTTAGGGGAGCAGTACTTC.

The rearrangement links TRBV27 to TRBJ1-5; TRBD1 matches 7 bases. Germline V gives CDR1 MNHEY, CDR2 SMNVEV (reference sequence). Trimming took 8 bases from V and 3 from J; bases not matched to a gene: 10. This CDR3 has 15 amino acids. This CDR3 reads CASGEGTASNQPQHF. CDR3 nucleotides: TGTGCCAGCGGAGAGGGGACAGCCTCCAATCAGCCCCAGCATTTT.

DNA for the CDR3: TGTGCCATCAGTCAGGACAGTCTTGGGGCTTTCTTT. It is translated as CAISQDSLGAFF. This chain connects TRBV10-3 to TRBJ1-1; TRBD1 is a possible D gene (6 bases). Looked up from germline, CDR1 is ENHRY and CDR2 is SYGVKD. V was trimmed by 5 bases and J by 11 bases, leaving 15 bases between them. CDR3 length: 12 amino acids.

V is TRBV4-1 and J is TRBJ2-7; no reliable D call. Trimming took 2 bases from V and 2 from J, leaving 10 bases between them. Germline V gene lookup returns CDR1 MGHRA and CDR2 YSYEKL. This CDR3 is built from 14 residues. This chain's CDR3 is CASSQSWGPYEQYF. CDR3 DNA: TGCGCCAGCAGCCAATCATGGGGTCCCTACGAGCAGTACTTC.

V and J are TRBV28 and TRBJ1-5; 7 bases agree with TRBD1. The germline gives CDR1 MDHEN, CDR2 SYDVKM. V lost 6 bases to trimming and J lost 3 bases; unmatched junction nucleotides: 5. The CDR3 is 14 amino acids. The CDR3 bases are TGTGCCAGCAGGGGAACAGGGGACAATCAGCCCCAGCATTTT. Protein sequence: CASRGTGDNQPQHF.

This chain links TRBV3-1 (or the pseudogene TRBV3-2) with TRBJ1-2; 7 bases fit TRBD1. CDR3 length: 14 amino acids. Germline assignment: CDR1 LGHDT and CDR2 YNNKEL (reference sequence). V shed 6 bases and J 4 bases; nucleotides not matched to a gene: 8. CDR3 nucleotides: TGTGCCAGCAGGCTTACAGGGGAGGCCTATGGCTACACCTTC. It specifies CASRLTGEAYGYTF.

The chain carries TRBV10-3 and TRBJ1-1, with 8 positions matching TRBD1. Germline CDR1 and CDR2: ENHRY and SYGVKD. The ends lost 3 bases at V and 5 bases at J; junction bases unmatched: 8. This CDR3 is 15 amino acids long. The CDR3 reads CAISEGGTGRTEAFF. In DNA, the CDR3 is TGTGCCATCAGTGAAGGGGGGACAGGAAGAACTGAAGCTTTCTTT.

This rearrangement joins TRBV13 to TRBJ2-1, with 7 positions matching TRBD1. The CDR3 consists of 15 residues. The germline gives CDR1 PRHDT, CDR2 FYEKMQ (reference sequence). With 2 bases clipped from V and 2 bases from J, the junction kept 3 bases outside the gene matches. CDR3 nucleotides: TGTGCCAGCAGCTTACAGGGGGAAACCTACAATGAGCAGTTCTTC. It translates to CASSLQGETYNEQFF.

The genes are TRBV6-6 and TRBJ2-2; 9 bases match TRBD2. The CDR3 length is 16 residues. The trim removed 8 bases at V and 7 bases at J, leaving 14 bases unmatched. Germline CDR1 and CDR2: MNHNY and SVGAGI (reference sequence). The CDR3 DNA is TGTGCCAGCTTTACGGGACTAGCCGCGGGTGGCGGGGAGCTGTTTTTT. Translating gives CASFTGLAAGGGELFF.

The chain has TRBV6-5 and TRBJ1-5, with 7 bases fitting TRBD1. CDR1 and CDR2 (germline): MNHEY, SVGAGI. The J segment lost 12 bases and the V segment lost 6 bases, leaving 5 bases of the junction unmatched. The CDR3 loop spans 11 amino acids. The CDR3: CASSDREGQHF. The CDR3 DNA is TGTGCCAGCAGCGACAGGGAGGGCCAGCATTTT.

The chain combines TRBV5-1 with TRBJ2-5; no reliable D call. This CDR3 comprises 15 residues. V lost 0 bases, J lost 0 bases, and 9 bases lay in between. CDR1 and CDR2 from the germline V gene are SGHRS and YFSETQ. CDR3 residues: CASSLGSIYQETQYF. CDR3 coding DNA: TGCGCCAGCAGCTTGGGTAGCATTTACCAAGAGACCCAGTACTTC.

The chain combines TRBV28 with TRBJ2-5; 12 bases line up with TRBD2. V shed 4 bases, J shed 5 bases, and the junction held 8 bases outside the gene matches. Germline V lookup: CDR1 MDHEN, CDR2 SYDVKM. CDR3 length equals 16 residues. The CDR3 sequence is CASSSGLAGYGETQYF. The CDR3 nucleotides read TGTGCCAGCAGTTCCGGACTAGCGGGATACGGGGAGACCCAGTACTTC.

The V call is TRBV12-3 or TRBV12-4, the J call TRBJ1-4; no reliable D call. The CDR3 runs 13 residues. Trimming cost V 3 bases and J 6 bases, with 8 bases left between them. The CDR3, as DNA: TGTGCCAGCAGTTTTAGGTGGGATGAAAAACTGTTTTTT. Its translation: CASSFRWDEKLFF.

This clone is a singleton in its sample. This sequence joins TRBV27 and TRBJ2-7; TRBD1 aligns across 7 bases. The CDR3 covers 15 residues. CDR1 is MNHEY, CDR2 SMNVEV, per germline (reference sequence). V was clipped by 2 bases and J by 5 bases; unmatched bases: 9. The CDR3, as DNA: TGTGCCAGCAGTTTAAAGGTACAGGGGCGTGACGAGCAGTACTTC. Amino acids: CASSLKVQGRDEQYF.

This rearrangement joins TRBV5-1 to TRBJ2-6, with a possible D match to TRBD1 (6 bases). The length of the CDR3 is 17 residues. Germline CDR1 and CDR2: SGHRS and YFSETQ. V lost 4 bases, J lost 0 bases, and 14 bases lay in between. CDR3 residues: CASSPGQSSSGANVLTF. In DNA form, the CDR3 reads TGCGCCAGCAGCCCTGGACAGAGCAGCTCTGGGGCCAACGTCCTGACTTTC.

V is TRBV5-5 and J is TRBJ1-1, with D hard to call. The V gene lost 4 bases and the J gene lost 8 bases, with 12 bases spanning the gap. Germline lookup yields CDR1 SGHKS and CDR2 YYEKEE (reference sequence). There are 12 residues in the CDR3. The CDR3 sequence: CASSRATSEAFF. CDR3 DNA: TGTGCCAGCAGCAGGGCCACTAGCGAAGCTTTCTTT.

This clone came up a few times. CDR3 region: CAWSTSGDNEQFF. CDR3 DNA: TGTGCCTGGAGTACTAGCGGGGACAATGAGCAGTTCTTC. The chain is built from TRBV30 and TRBJ2-1; 10 positions match TRBD2. J lost 5 bases, V lost 2 bases, and 0 bases had no gene match. Germline loops: CDR1 GTSNPN, CDR2 SVGIG (reference sequence). This CDR3 has 13 amino acids.

The CDR3 DNA sequence: TGTGCCAGCAGCATAGGGACAGCCGCTACGCAGTATTTT. Translating gives CASSIGTAATQYF. This chain connects TRBV7-3 to TRBJ2-3; 7 bases align to TRBD1. Germline values: CDR1 SGHTA, CDR2 FQGTGA. With V trimmed by 5 bases and J by 8 bases, 7 bases remained unmatched. There are 13 residues in the CDR3.

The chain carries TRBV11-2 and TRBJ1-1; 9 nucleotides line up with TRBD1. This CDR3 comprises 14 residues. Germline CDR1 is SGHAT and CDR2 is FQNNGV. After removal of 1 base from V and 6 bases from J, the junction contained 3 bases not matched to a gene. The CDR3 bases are TGTGCCAGCAGCTTAGGCGACAGGGGGTCTGAAGCTTTCTTT. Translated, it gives CASSLGDRGSEAFF.

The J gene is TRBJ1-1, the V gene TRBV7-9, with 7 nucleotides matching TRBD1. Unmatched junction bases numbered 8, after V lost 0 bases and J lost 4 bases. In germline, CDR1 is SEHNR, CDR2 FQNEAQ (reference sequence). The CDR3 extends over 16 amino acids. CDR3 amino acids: CASSLATGLGGTEAFF. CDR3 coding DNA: TGTGCCAGCAGCTTAGCGACAGGGTTGGGTGGCACTGAAGCTTTCTTT.

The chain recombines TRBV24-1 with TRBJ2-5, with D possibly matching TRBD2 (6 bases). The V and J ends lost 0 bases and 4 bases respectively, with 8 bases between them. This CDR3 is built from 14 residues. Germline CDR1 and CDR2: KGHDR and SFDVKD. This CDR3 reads CATSDLRERETQYF. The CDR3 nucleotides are TGTGCCACCAGTGATTTGCGGGAGAGAGAGACCCAGTACTTC.